This TCR beta chain comes out of a study of blood T cell repertoires in COVID-19. Study-wide context: In each case, the material was cDNA or gDNA derived from T cells, B-cell-depleted T cells, or PBMCs.

In the authors' workflow: Amplification of reference gene primers was used by the study to estimate nucleated cell counts. Clones were sequenced by immunoSEQ multiplex PCR, and TCRdb holds only the in-frame ones, with some missing. V, J and clone size are those of that table, while D and trimming were read from the DNA. The table has 60,000 to 70,000 clones, 86% seen once. CDR3 length equals 17 residues. Per germline, CDR1 SNHLY and CDR2 FYNNEI. With 8 bases removed from V and 4 bases from J, the gap between germline ends came to 26 bases. The rearrangement uses TRBV2 and TRBJ1-2, with a tentative D call TRBD1 (6 bases). The TCR was taken from a man in his fifties with active COVID-19. Sequences were obtained from peripheral blood. CDR3 in amino acids: CASRESPTGYASYGYTF. DNA for the CDR3: TGTGCCAGCCGCGAGAGCCCAACAGGGTATGCGAGCTATGGCTACACCTTC.